This T cell receptor (beta chain) emerged from a study of T cell responses to AZD1222 COVID-19 vaccine. Clones were read by immunoSEQ multiplex PCR, and TCRdb kept only the in-frame ones, dropping some. The sample shows more than 150,000 clones, 87% of them seen only once. Germline CDR1 LNHNV, CDR2 YYDKDF (reference sequence). The ends lost 0 bases at V and 2 bases at J; junction bases unmatched: 6. The CDR3 runs to 16 residues. The material was peripheral blood, obtained on day 0 of MenACWY control vaccination. This sequence was found in an adult in good health. The chain employs TRBV15 and TRBJ1-2; the match to TRBD1 covers 7 bases. The CDR3 loop is CATSRDFGTDNYGYTF. In DNA, the CDR3 is TGTGCCACCAGCAGAGATTTTGGGACAGACAACTATGGCTACACCTTC.